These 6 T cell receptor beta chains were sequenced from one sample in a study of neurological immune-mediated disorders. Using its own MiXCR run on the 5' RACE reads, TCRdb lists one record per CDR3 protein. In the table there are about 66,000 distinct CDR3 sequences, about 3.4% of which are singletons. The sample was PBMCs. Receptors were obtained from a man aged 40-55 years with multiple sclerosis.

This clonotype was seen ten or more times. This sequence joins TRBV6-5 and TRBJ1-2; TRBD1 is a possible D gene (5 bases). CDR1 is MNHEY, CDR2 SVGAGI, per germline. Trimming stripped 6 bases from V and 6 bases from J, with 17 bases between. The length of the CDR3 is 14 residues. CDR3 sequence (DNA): TGTGCCAGCAGACTGGGACTGCAGATCAATGGCTACACCTTC. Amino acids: CASRLGLQINGYTF.

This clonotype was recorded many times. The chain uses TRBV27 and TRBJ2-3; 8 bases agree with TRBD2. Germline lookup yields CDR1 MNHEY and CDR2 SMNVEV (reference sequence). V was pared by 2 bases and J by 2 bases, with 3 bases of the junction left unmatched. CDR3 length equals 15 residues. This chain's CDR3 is CASSLGRGVTDTQYF. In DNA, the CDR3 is TGTGCCAGCAGTTTAGGGCGGGGGGTCACAGATACGCAGTATTTT.

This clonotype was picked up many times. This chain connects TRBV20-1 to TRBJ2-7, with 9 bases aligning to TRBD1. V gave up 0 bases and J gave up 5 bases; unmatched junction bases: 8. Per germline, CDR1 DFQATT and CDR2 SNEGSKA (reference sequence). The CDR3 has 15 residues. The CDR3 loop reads CSARDSRTGDHEQYF. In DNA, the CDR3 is TGCAGTGCTAGAGATTCCCGGACAGGGGATCACGAGCAGTACTTC.

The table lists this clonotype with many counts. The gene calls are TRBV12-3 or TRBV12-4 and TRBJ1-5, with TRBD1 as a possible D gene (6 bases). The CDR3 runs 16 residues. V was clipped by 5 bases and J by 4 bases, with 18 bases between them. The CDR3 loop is CASSPLGQRQNQPQHF. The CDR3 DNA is TGTGCCAGCAGTCCCTTGGGACAAAGGCAGAATCAGCCCCAGCATTTT.

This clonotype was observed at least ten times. CDR3 coding DNA: TGTGCCACCCAGGGACTCACTAAGGGAAACACTGAAGCTTTCTTT. Amino acids: CATQGLTKGNTEAFF. The V and J genes are TRBV12-3 or TRBV12-4 and TRBJ1-1; possibly TRBD1 for D (5 bases). The length of the CDR3 is 15 residues. V was shortened by 10 bases and J by 2 bases, with 20 bases between the two germline ends.

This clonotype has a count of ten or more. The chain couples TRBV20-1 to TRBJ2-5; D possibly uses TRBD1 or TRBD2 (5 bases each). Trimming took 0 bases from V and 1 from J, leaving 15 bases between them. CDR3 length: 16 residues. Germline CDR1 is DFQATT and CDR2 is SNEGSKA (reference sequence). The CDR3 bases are TGCAGTGCTAGAGATCGTCTGAGGGGCTTCCAAGAGACCCAGTACTTC. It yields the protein CSARDRLRGFQETQYF.